This T cell receptor beta chain was retrieved from a study of blood T cell repertoires in COVID-19. For the study at large: The United States, Italy and Spain supplied acute and convalescent COVID-19 samples. T cells, B-cell-depleted T cells, or PBMCs provided the cDNA or gDNA that served as material.

Germline CDR1 GTSNPN, CDR2 SVGIG (reference sequence). CDR3 length equals 13 residues. V lost 0 bases and J 3 bases, leaving 6 bases between the germline ends. How the authors handled the data: Estimation of nucleated cell counts relied on the amplification of reference gene primers. Produced via immunoSEQ multiplex PCR; TCRdb's table is partial and in-frame only. V and J calls and clone size come straight from that table; D and trimming were deduced from the DNA. The data show approximately 140,000 clones, with about 86% seen just once and around 3.5% held by the top ten. The rearrangement uses TRBV30 and TRBJ1-5; D not certain. Sequenced: peripheral blood. This receptor was obtained from a man between 65 and 80 years old with acute or convalescent COVID-19. The CDR3 is CAWSVTANQPQHF. In nucleotides, the CDR3 is TGTGCCTGGAGTGTGACTGCCAATCAGCCCCAGCATTTT.